The clone carrying this TCR beta chain was counted at least ten times. The antigen is undetermined. Using RNA transcripts as the source, TCR beta CDR3 regions were amplified. TCR CDR3 underwent first-round RT-PCR with the HTBI primer set. Via MiXCR, TCRdb re-called the multiplex PCR reads, giving one row per CDR3 protein. The table has 700,000 to 850,000 distinct CDR3 sequences, under 45% seen once. Stable Graves' hyperthyroidism denoted no ophthalmopathy progression over 18 months. Hyperthyroidism in the patients, aged 18 to 65, was newly diagnosed and under 2 months in duration. The source of the PBMCs was 8.5 to 10 ml of fresh peripheral blood. The data derive from a study of T cells in Graves' hyperthyroidism and ophthalmopathy. Study-wide findings and caveats: Expanded thyroid clonotypes (above 0.001) were mostly also found in blood.

The CDR3 runs 13 residues. Trimming left V 6 bases short and J 6 bases short, with 14 bases between. Germline CDR1 MGHRA, CDR2 YSYEKL. Sequenced input: blood. V is TRBV4-1 and J is TRBJ2-5; D possibly uses TRBD1 or TRBD2 (5 bases each). The source is a woman in her 40s with Graves' hyperthyroidism. The CDR3 region is CASSQGAEKTQYF. The CDR3 DNA sequence: TGCGCCAGCAGTCAGGGAGCTGAGAAGACCCAGTACTTC.